This TCR beta chain was identified during a study of blood T cells in healthy people across ages. This CDR3 region has 16 residues. Germline assignment: CDR1 LGHNA and CDR2 YNFKEQ. Every participating donor contributed approximately 10 milliliters of peripheral blood through a draw. It was with a sample-barcoded 5' primer and a J-beta primer mix that a second PCR of roughly 7 to 11 cycles was run. From the 5' RACE reads, TCRdb called clonotypes with MiXCR, one entry per CDR3 protein. Here the sample spans some 920,000 distinct CDR3 sequences, 45% to 60% being singletons. Study-level findings and limits: Greater diversity and more naive CD4+ cells were seen in long-lived donors than in aged donors.

Concerning this clonotype: Its antigen remains unidentified. The junction shows a germline mismatch at one end, possibly a read error.

The chain combines TRBV4-2 with TRBJ2-3; 9 bases are a match to TRBD2. Sample: blood. This clonotype originated in an older woman in good health. For the CDR3, the DNA is TGTGCCAGCAGCCAAGTAGGGCGGGAGGGCCGTTACGAGCAGTACTTT. It yields the protein CASSQVGREGRYEQYF.